The source of this T cell receptor beta chain is a study of graft-versus-host responses after intestinal transplantation listed by TCRdb under 2021. A note on the overall study: Multivisceral, liver-intestinal, or isolated intestinal transplants were received by the recipients. Donor T cell macrochimerism was defined as a peak of at least 4% donor T cells among recipient peripheral blood mononuclear cells. Rather than going through the commercial service, samples from a few later patients were sequenced in-house on an Illumina MiSeq and processed with MiXCR. To identify alloreactive clones, pre-transplant mixed lymphocyte reaction products were sequenced and then compared with unstimulated pre-transplant donor and recipient T cells. All recipients received anti-thymocyte globulin induction followed by maintenance tacrolimus and steroids for 3 to 4 years. After intestinal transplantation, graft-versus-host and host-versus-graft alloreactive T cell clones were followed in the graft, circulation and bone marrow using bulk TCR-beta CDR3 sequencing. The cohort enrolled some 23 intestinal transplant recipients including one retransplant, and a few patients lacking pretransplant specimens were excluded. Beyond this particular receptor, the publication reports: The conclusions were limited by the relatively low number and heterogeneity of the intestinal transplant patients. Early after transplant, declines in HvG clones were associated with peak levels of circulating GvH clones. In patients with donor T cell macrochimerism, the allografts had high GvH to HvG T cell clonal ratios. GvH clones were detected in recipient bone marrow, and some of these GvH clones were observed earlier in ileal mucosa or blood, consistent with an intestinal mucosal origin.

The junction carries 13 bases between V and J, which are trimmed by 0 bases and 7 bases respectively. The CDR3 spans 15 residues, from the cysteine through the phenylalanine. CDR3 DNA only is kept here, 45 bases in frame from base 1. Note on this clone: No quality values exist for individual bases; no much larger clone is one base distant.

According to the study, the label for this sample's time point signals: cells obtained before transplantation from donor or recipient. In mixed lymphocyte reactions, approximately 200,000 CFSE-labeled pre-transplant responders were plated with approximately 200,000 irradiated violet-dye-labeled stimulators and cultured for around 6 days. Proliferating CD3+CD4+CFSE-low and CD3+CD8+CFSE-low responder cells were FACS-sorted on a BD Influx sorter after the mixed lymphocyte reaction. Library preparation was by the immunoSEQ multiplex PCR assay. In most patients, genomic DNA was isolated using the Qiagen DNeasy Blood and Tissue Kit and sent frozen to Adaptive Biotechnologies for TCR sequencing. High-throughput TCR-beta CDR3 sequencing of genomic DNA from most patients was performed by Adaptive Biotechnologies. The original pipeline was this. TCR sequencing data for around 19 patients were retrieved from Adaptive's ImmunoSEQ software; a few other patients were processed with MiXCR and VDJtools. CD4 versus CD8 sorting errors were corrected by removing sequences found in both subsets at a frequency ratio below 5:1. CDR3 nucleotide sequences shared between donor and recipient were removed because the origin of such sequences could not be assigned. To be classed as alloreactive, a clone needed at least 2-fold expansion over unstimulated cells and a minimum CFSE-low frequency of 0.002% (template counts) or 0.001% (read counts). Mappable clones were those detected in sequenced pre-transplant spleen, lymph node, or MLR CFSE-low populations of the donor or recipient. Cumulative frequency of alloreactive clones was calculated as a percentage of all sequences weighted by copy number. TCRdb's version of the immuneACCESS table is confined to in-frame rearrangements and falls short of the full clone set. An unresolved V gene accounts for under half of the shortfall where checked; the remainder is of unknown origin. Clone size and the V and J calls come from that table; the DNA yielded D and trimming. A total of around 19,000 clones appear in this sample, roughly half of them only once. The top ten hold 0.7% to 0.9% of the sample.

The V gene is TRBV23-1 and the J gene is TRBJ2-1; a tentative D call is TRBD1 (8 bases match). TRBV23-1 is classed as an ORF, of uncertain function. This sequence was found in a human patient who received an intestinal transplant. The source was alloreactive CD4+ T cells from a mixed lymphocyte reaction culture, collected before intestinal transplant. In light of the paper, this sample's cell subset or site label describes: CFSE-low proliferating T cells sorted from roughly six-day pre-transplant mixed lymphocyte reaction (GvH or HvG direction). CDR3 protein: CASSQSSQGGNEQFF. The base sequence is TGCGCCAGCAGTCAATCATCACAGGGGGGGAATGAGCAGTTCTTC.